This TCR beta chain was recovered during a study of T cell changes during pregnancy in multiple sclerosis. V was clipped by 8 bases and J by 9 bases; unmatched bases: 16. The CDR3 loop spans 16 amino acids. CDR1 MNHEY and CDR2 SMNVEV come from the germline V gene (reference sequence). The table came from immunoSEQ multiplex PCR; TCRdb's copy has only in-frame clones and leaves some out. This table has tens of thousands of clones, nearly 95% appearing once. This TCR came from a female donor in good health, enrolled as a control in a pregnancy study. Material: CD4+ T cells from peripheral blood mononuclear cells, obtained after pregnancy. V usage is TRBV27 and J usage is TRBJ1-6; 7 positions agree with TRBD1. The CDR3 region has the DNA TGTGCCAGCGGACCCTTAGGGGGCTTGTCCCCTTCACCCCTCCACTTT. Its protein product is CASGPLGGLSPSPLHF.